This TCR beta chain comes out of a study of blood T cells in healthy people across ages. The CDR3 spans 14 residues. V lost 4 bases, J lost 6 bases, and 6 bases stayed unmatched. Germline loops: CDR1 LNHNV, CDR2 YYDKDF (reference sequence). Findings and limits, study-wide: The diversity estimates, figures obtained from one million T cells, were considered underestimates. The study lacked donor CMV status, which possibly confounded expanded clonotype changes.

Turning to this clonotype: Its antigen is still unknown.

A second about 6 to 11 cycle PCR used barcoded and J-beta primers. One entry per CDR3 protein results from TCRdb running MiXCR on the 5' RACE reads. The sample lists some 1.5 million distinct CDR3 sequences; roughly 27% were seen once. The sample was blood. The V gene is TRBV15, the J gene TRBJ1-5; 7 nucleotides match TRBD1. The sequence was obtained from a woman in her twenties or thirties in good health. The chain's CDR3 is CATSKGGDGQPQHF. CDR3 bases: TGTGCCACCAGCAAAGGGGGCGATGGTCAGCCCCAGCATTTT.